These T cell receptor beta chains were read from a single sample in a study of blood T cell repertoires in COVID-19. Generated by immunoSEQ multiplex PCR, the TCRdb table keeps only in-frame clones and is missing some. The sample records about 160,000 clones, just over 85% being singletons. The sample was peripheral blood. The receptor set was obtained from a man aged 70-80 years with acute or convalescent COVID-19. Both conserved end residues are part of each CDR3. The order of the fields is J gene, V gene, clone size, D gene, CDR3 length, CDR3 protein, CDR3 DNA. D genes are given only for firm matches. Size is omitted from some rows. Given values are once, few, many or a class for expanded clones.

J: TRBJ2-3
V: TRBV19
size: NA
D: NA
length: 16
CDR3: CASSPAGFPGTDTQYF
DNA: TGTGCCAGTAGTCCCGCAGGCTTTCCTGGCACAGATACGCAGTATTTT

J: TRBJ1-5
V: TRBV20-1
size: few
D: NA
length: 14
CDR3: CSASKGNSNQPQHF
DNA: TGCAGTGCTAGTAAGGGGAATAGCAATCAGCCCCAGCATTTT

J: TRBJ2-1
V: TRBV11-2
size: NA
D: NA
length: 13
CDR3: CASSLERENEQFF
DNA: TGTGCCAGCAGCTTAGAACGGGAGAATGAGCAGTTCTTC

J: TRBJ1-6
V: TRBV3-1/TRBV3-2
size: NA
D: NA
length: 15
CDR3: CASSQEGTTYSPLHF
DNA: TGTGCCAGCAGCCAAGAAGGGACTACCTATTCACCCCTCCACTTT

J: TRBJ1-3
V: TRBV7-9
size: NA
D: TRBD1
length: 17
CDR3: CASSFSGTGLQGNTIYF
DNA: TGTGCCAGCAGCTTTAGTGGGACAGGGTTGCAGGGAAACACCATATATTTT

J: TRBJ1-6
V: TRBV28
size: NA
D: TRBD1
length: 15
CDR3: CASSLGGDRLHSLHF
DNA: TGTGCCAGCAGTTTAGGTGGGGACAGACTTCATAGCCTCCACTTT

J: TRBJ2-2
V: TRBV12-3/TRBV12-4
size: NA
D: NA
length: 11
CDR3: CASARAGELFF
DNA: TGTGCCAGCGCCCGGGCCGGGGAGCTGTTTTTT

J: TRBJ2-2
V: TRBV7-9
size: once
D: TRBD2
length: 15
CDR3: CASRVTSGNTGGLFF
DNA: TGTGCCAGCAGGGTGACTAGCGGGAACACCGGGGGGCTGTTTTTT

J: TRBJ1-4
V: TRBV4-3
size: NA
D: NA
length: 16
CDR3: CASSQDYGATNEKLFF
DNA: TGCGCCAGCAGCCAAGATTACGGTGCAACTAATGAAAAACTGTTTTTT

J: TRBJ1-1
V: TRBV24-1
size: once
D: TRBD1
length: 16
CDR3: CAASEGGLGMNTEAFF
DNA: TGTGCCGCCAGTGAAGGGGGCCTGGGAATGAACACTGAAGCTTTCTTT

J: TRBJ2-1
V: TRBV27
size: NA
D: NA
length: 14
CDR3: CASSLRLAYNEQFF
DNA: TGTGCCAGCAGTTTAAGGCTAGCCTACAATGAGCAGTTCTTC

J: TRBJ2-3
V: TRBV11-3
size: NA
D: NA
length: 13
CDR3: CASSLDGTHTQYF
DNA: TGTGCCAGCAGCTTAGACGGGACTCATACGCAGTATTTT

J: TRBJ1-2
V: TRBV15
size: once
D: TRBD1
length: 15
CDR3: CATSRDSRTGVGYTF
DNA: TGTGCCACCAGCAGAGATAGCCGGACAGGGGTCGGCTACACCTTC

J: TRBJ1-2
V: TRBV28
size: NA
D: NA
length: 14
CDR3: CASSLPGLRYGYTF
DNA: TGTGCCAGCAGTTTACCGGGACTGCGCTATGGCTACACCTTC

J: TRBJ2-1
V: TRBV9
size: NA
D: NA
length: 14
CDR3: CASSVGARRGEQFF
DNA: TGTGCCAGCAGCGTAGGCGCCCGGAGGGGTGAGCAGTTCTTC

J: TRBJ2-5
V: TRBV4-1
size: once
D: TRBD1
length: 16
CDR3: CASSQGTGGGVETQYF
DNA: TGCGCCAGCAGCCAAGGGACAGGGGGCGGTGTAGAGACCCAGTACTTC

J: TRBJ2-3
V: TRBV19
size: many
D: NA
length: 14
CDR3: CASKRAGSTDTQYF
DNA: TGTGCCAGTAAACGGGCGGGGAGCACAGATACGCAGTATTTT

J: TRBJ2-7
V: TRBV5-1
size: NA
D: NA
length: 13
CDR3: CASSLTADSEQYF
DNA: TGCGCCAGCAGCTTGACCGCCGACAGTGAGCAGTACTTC

J: TRBJ2-1
V: TRBV19
size: NA
D: NA
length: 16
CDR3: CASSIGGDSGYNEQFF
DNA: TGTGCCAGTAGTATCGGGGGGGACAGCGGTTACAATGAGCAGTTCTTC

J: TRBJ2-2
V: TRBV19
size: NA
D: TRBD2
length: 14
CDR3: CASTGTSPTGELFF
DNA: TGTGCCAGCACGGGGACTAGCCCCACCGGGGAGCTGTTTTTT

J: TRBJ1-2
V: TRBV7-9
size: NA
D: NA
length: 14
CDR3: CASSLAAGGIGYTF
DNA: TGTGCCAGCAGCTTAGCGGCGGGGGGCATTGGCTACACCTTC

J: TRBJ1-5
V: TRBV19
size: NA
D: NA
length: 15
CDR3: CASSLPGDSNQPQHF
DNA: TGTGCCAGTAGTCTCCCCGGGGATAGCAATCAGCCCCAGCATTTT